This TCR beta chain was captured in a study of T cells in Graves' hyperthyroidism and ophthalmopathy. Ahead of any ophthalmopathy symptoms, the blood sample was obtained at the first diagnosis of hyperthyroidism. The source of the PBMCs was about 10 ml of fresh peripheral blood. The sample holds many counts of this clonotype. Template material for amplifying TCR beta CDR3 regions consisted of RNA transcripts. Initially, a first-round RT-PCR of the TCR CDR3 employed the HTBI primer set. In TCRdb, the multiplex PCR reads were re-called with MiXCR into one record per CDR3 protein. The sample has some 600,000 distinct CDR3 sequences; roughly 13% are singletons. CDR1 is SNHLY and CDR2 is FYNNEI in the germline V gene. V was pared by 7 bases and J by 0 bases, with 13 bases between. This CDR3 comprises 14 residues.

This clonotype originated in a woman aged 25 to 45 with Graves' hyperthyroidism that later progressed to Graves' ophthalmopathy. Source material: blood. This chain joins TRBV2 and TRBJ2-7; D call uncertain. This chain's CDR3 is CASIELTGSYEQYF. The DNA of the CDR3 is TGTGCCAGCATAGAGCTGACGGGCTCCTACGAGCAGTACTTC.